This T cell receptor beta chain was identified during a study of T-cell memory formation after mild COVID-19. Study-level points and caveats: CD4+ contracting clones were found mainly in CM and EM, and CD8+ ones in EMRA.

Germline-derived CDR1 and CDR2 are PRHDT and FYEKMQ (reference sequence). The V gene end was trimmed by 2 bases and the J gene end by 5 bases; junction bases not matched to a gene: 9. This CDR3 is 16 amino acids long. Sample barcodes and UMIs were carried by the TCR alpha and TCR beta cDNA libraries that 5'RACE generated with constant-segment primers. From the 5' RACE reads, TCRdb called clonotypes with MiXCR, one entry per CDR3 protein. The data show some 450,000 distinct CDR3 sequences, roughly 20% seen once. In this sample, this clonotype turned up a few times. The target antigen is unknown. This sequence was found in an adult woman who had mild COVID-19 (a few samples of this study predate the infection). Cell type and time point are not known. The sample comprised PBMCs or a T cell subset sorted from them (not recorded which). The chain couples TRBV13 to TRBJ2-5, with 9 positions matching TRBD2. The CDR3 sequence: CASSLPSSGGPETQYF. Here the CDR3 DNA reads TGTGCCAGCAGCTTACCCTCCAGCGGGGGGCCTGAGACCCAGTACTTC. The full variable domain, with the rest looked up from reference TRBV13 and TRBJ2-5, is AAGVIQSPRHLIKEKRETATLKCYPIPRHDTVYWYQQGPGQDPQFLISFYEKMQSDKGSIPDRFSAQQFSDYHSELNMSSLELGDSALYFCASSLPSSGGPETQYFGPGTRLLVL.